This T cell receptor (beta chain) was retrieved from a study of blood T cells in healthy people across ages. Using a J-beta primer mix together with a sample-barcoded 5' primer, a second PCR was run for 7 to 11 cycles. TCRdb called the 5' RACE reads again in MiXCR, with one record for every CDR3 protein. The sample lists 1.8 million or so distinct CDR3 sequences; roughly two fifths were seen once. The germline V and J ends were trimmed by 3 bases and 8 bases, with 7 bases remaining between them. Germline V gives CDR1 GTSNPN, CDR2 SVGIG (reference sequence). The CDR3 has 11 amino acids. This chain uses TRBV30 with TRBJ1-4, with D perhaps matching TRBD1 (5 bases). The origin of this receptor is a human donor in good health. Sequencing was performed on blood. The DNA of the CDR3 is TGTGCCTGGAGGTGGGGCGAAAAACTGTTTTTT. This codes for CAWRWGEKLFF.